This TCR beta chain was recovered during a study of blood T cell repertoires in COVID-19. Study summary: Acute and convalescent COVID-19 samples came from the United States, Italy and Spain. PBMCs, B-cell-depleted T cells, or T cells were the source of the cDNA or gDNA that made up the material.

Study processing details: From reference gene primer amplification, estimates of nucleated cell counts were derived. The method was immunoSEQ multiplex PCR; TCRdb's version includes in-frame clones alone and lacks a portion of them. That table furnishes V, J and clone size, whereas the DNA furnished D and trimming. Of approximately 150,000 clones listed, about 87% were seen once; the top ten hold less than 5%. Per the germline V gene, CDR1 is LNHNV and CDR2 is YYDKDF (reference sequence). The CDR3 consists of 16 residues. V was shortened by 5 bases and J by 0 bases, with 13 bases between the two germline ends.

The rearrangement joins TRBV15 to TRBJ2-2; perhaps TRBD1 as D (6 bases). The sequence was obtained from a woman in her fifties or sixties who had recovered from COVID-19. Sequencing was carried out using peripheral blood. The CDR3 DNA follows: TGTGCCACCAGCGGGGGAAGGGGGTCGAACACCGGGGAGCTGTTTTTT. Its translation is CATSGGRGSNTGELFF.